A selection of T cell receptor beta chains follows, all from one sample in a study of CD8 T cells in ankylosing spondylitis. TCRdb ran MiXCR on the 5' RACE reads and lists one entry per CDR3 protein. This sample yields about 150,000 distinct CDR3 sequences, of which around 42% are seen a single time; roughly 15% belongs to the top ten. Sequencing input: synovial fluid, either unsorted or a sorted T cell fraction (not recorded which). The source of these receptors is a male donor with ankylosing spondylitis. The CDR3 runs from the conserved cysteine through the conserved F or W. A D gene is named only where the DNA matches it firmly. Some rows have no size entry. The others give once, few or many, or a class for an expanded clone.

cdr3_nt: TGCAGTGCCTGGGACTGGACCTACGAGCAGTACTTC
cdr3_aa: CSAWDWTYEQYF
v_call: TRBV20-1
j_call: TRBJ2-7
d_call: .
clone_size: .

cdr3_nt: TGTGCCACCAGCAGAGATAGCGGGGGGACTTACAATGAGCAGTTCTTC
cdr3_aa: CATSRDSGGTYNEQFF
v_call: TRBV15
j_call: TRBJ2-1
d_call: TRBD2
clone_size: .

cdr3_nt: TGTGCCAGCAGCGGATACAGCTATACGAACACTGAAGCTTTCTTT
cdr3_aa: CASSGYSYTNTEAFF
v_call: TRBV7-9
j_call: TRBJ1-1
d_call: .
clone_size: .

cdr3_nt: TGTGCCAGCAGTGAGGGACTAGCGGGAGTAGATACGCAGTATTTT
cdr3_aa: CASSEGLAGVDTQYF
v_call: TRBV2
j_call: TRBJ2-3
d_call: TRBD2
clone_size: .

cdr3_nt: TGTGCCAGCAGCCAAGATCGGCTAGCGGCGGGCACCGGGGAGCTGTTTTTT
cdr3_aa: CASSQDRLAAGTGELFF
v_call: TRBV14
j_call: TRBJ2-2
d_call: TRBD2
clone_size: many

cdr3_nt: TGTGCCTGGAGACAGGGGGCCTACACTGAAGCTTTCTTT
cdr3_aa: CAWRQGAYTEAFF
v_call: TRBV30
j_call: TRBJ1-1
d_call: TRBD1
clone_size: .

cdr3_nt: TGTGCCAGCAGTTTTCCGGGCTGGGTTTTTTTTGGTCGTCAGCCCCAGCATTTT
cdr3_aa: CASSFPGWVFFGRQPQHF
v_call: TRBV28
j_call: TRBJ1-5
d_call: .
clone_size: few

cdr3_nt: TGCGCCAGCAGCTCCGAGCTTGGTACAGTAATCTATGGCTACACCTTC
cdr3_aa: CASSSELGTVIYGYTF
v_call: TRBV5-1
j_call: TRBJ1-2
d_call: .
clone_size: .

cdr3_nt: TGCGCCAGCAGCTTAACAGGGAATGAGCAGTTCTTC
cdr3_aa: CASSLTGNEQFF
v_call: TRBV5-1
j_call: TRBJ2-1
d_call: .
clone_size: few

cdr3_nt: TGCGCCAGCAGTTTCCTCTCCCGGCCGAGGCACTATGGCTACACCTTC
cdr3_aa: CASSFLSRPRHYGYTF
v_call: TRBV4-1
j_call: TRBJ1-2
d_call: .
clone_size: .

cdr3_nt: TGTGCCAGCAGAGGGACAGCCCATACGCAGTATTTT
cdr3_aa: CASRGTAHTQYF
v_call: TRBV12-3/TRBV12-4
j_call: TRBJ2-3
d_call: TRBD1
clone_size: once

cdr3_nt: TGCAGTGCTAGAGATGGCGGGAGCCAAGAGACCCAGTACTTC
cdr3_aa: CSARDGGSQETQYF
v_call: TRBV20-1
j_call: TRBJ2-5
d_call: TRBD2
clone_size: few

cdr3_nt: TGTGCCAGCAGCGTAGAGGGCGGGAGGGCCGCTTACAATGAGCAGTTCTTC
cdr3_aa: CASSVEGGRAAYNEQFF
v_call: TRBV9
j_call: TRBJ2-1
d_call: TRBD2
clone_size: .

cdr3_nt: TGTGCCAGCAGTGTCTCGGGGGAGACCGGTGGCAATGAGCAGTTCTTC
cdr3_aa: CASSVSGETGGNEQFF
v_call: TRBV6-4
j_call: TRBJ2-1
d_call: .
clone_size: .

cdr3_nt: TGCAGCGCCGCGGCAGGGGAGGATCAGCCCCAGCATTTT
cdr3_aa: CSAAAGEDQPQHF
v_call: TRBV29-1
j_call: TRBJ1-5
d_call: .
clone_size: .

cdr3_nt: TGTGCCAGCAGCACCAACCCCCGACAGGGCCACCGACCCGGGGTATATGGCTACACCTTC
cdr3_aa: CASSTNPRQGHRPGVYGYTF
v_call: TRBV12-3/TRBV12-4
j_call: TRBJ1-2
d_call: TRBD1
clone_size: few

cdr3_nt: TGCAGCGTGACAGTTATGAACACTGAAGCTTTCTTT
cdr3_aa: CSVTVMNTEAFF
v_call: TRBV29-1
j_call: TRBJ1-1
d_call: .
clone_size: .

cdr3_nt: TGTGCCAGCAGTCCAGACGGGACAGCCGAGACCCAGTACTTC
cdr3_aa: CASSPDGTAETQYF
v_call: TRBV12-3/TRBV12-4
j_call: TRBJ2-5
d_call: TRBD1
clone_size: .

cdr3_nt: TGTGCCAGCAGTTTGGGACTAGCCTCCACAGATACGCAGTATTTT
cdr3_aa: CASSLGLASTDTQYF
v_call: TRBV12-3/TRBV12-4
j_call: TRBJ2-3
d_call: TRBD2
clone_size: once

cdr3_nt: TGTGCCAGCAGCTTGCTTACCACAGCGAACACTGAAGTTTTCTTT
cdr3_aa: CASSLLTTANTEVFF
v_call: TRBV5-6
j_call: TRBJ1-1
d_call: .
clone_size: .

cdr3_nt: TGTGCCAGCAGTTCGGAGTACTCCTACGAGCAGTACTTC
cdr3_aa: CASSSEYSYEQYF
v_call: TRBV12-3/TRBV12-4
j_call: TRBJ2-7
d_call: .
clone_size: .

cdr3_nt: TGTGCCAGCAGTGCTGGAGACCTTCTTGAAGCTTTCTTT
cdr3_aa: CASSAGDLLEAFF
v_call: TRBV6-1
j_call: TRBJ1-1
d_call: .
clone_size: few

cdr3_nt: TGTGCCAGCAGTTTTTGGGGGCCCGGAAACACCATATATTTT
cdr3_aa: CASSFWGPGNTIYF
v_call: TRBV12-3/TRBV12-4
j_call: TRBJ1-3
d_call: .
clone_size: .

cdr3_nt: TGTGCCAGCAGTTCCGGGACTAGCGGGGAGTTAGCCTACAATGAGCAGTTCTTC
cdr3_aa: CASSSGTSGELAYNEQFF
v_call: TRBV12-3/TRBV12-4
j_call: TRBJ2-1
d_call: TRBD2
clone_size: few

cdr3_nt: TGTGCCAGCAGCTCCCCCGCTGGGACTAGCGGGGGGAACACCGGGGAGCTGTTTTTT
cdr3_aa: CASSSPAGTSGGNTGELFF
v_call: TRBV21-1
j_call: TRBJ2-2
d_call: .
clone_size: .

cdr3_nt: TGTGCCAGCAGCAGCATTGTGTGGGGTTCGTGGGAGCAGTACTTC
cdr3_aa: CASSSIVWGSWEQYF
v_call: TRBV11-2
j_call: TRBJ2-7
d_call: .
clone_size: many

cdr3_nt: TGCGCCAGCAGCTTGGTGGGGATGGCTGGAAACACCATATATTTT
cdr3_aa: CASSLVGMAGNTIYF
v_call: TRBV5-1
j_call: TRBJ1-3
d_call: .
clone_size: .

cdr3_nt: TGTGCCAGCAGCTTGCTCACAGGGTCTTCCTCCTACAATGAGCAGTTCTTC
cdr3_aa: CASSLLTGSSSYNEQFF
v_call: TRBV11-2
j_call: TRBJ2-1
d_call: .
clone_size: .

cdr3_nt: TGCAGTGCTCCCCAAAATAGGAACTATGGCTACACCTTC
cdr3_aa: CSAPQNRNYGYTF
v_call: TRBV20-1
j_call: TRBJ1-2
d_call: .
clone_size: .

cdr3_nt: TGTGCCAGTAGTATAGTCCACTTGGGACAGGGTTTGAATGAGCAGTTCTTC
cdr3_aa: CASSIVHLGQGLNEQFF
v_call: TRBV19
j_call: TRBJ2-1
d_call: TRBD1
clone_size: few

cdr3_nt: TGCGCCAGCAGCTCCGACAGGGCCAACTATGGCTACACCTTC
cdr3_aa: CASSSDRANYGYTF
v_call: TRBV5-1
j_call: TRBJ1-2
d_call: TRBD1
clone_size: .

cdr3_nt: TGTGCCAGCTCGGGGGACAATGAGCAGTTCTTC
cdr3_aa: CASSGDNEQFF
v_call: TRBV25-1
j_call: TRBJ2-1
d_call: .
clone_size: .

cdr3_nt: TGTGCCAGCAGTTCGACCGGGACAGGGAGGTACAATGAGCAGTTCTTC
cdr3_aa: CASSSTGTGRYNEQFF
v_call: TRBV12-3/TRBV12-4
j_call: TRBJ2-1
d_call: TRBD1
clone_size: few

cdr3_nt: TGTGCCAGCAGCTTTTGGCCGGGAATCGGCAATCAGCCCCAGCATTTT
cdr3_aa: CASSFWPGIGNQPQHF
v_call: TRBV5-5
j_call: TRBJ1-5
d_call: .
clone_size: once

cdr3_nt: TGTGCCAGCAGTTTAGGGGTCAGAGAGACTAGCACAGATACGCAGTATTTT
cdr3_aa: CASSLGVRETSTDTQYF
v_call: TRBV28
j_call: TRBJ2-3
d_call: .
clone_size: .

cdr3_nt: TGTGCCAGCAGTGAAGGGTCGGAGCATCAGCCCCAGCATTTT
cdr3_aa: CASSEGSEHQPQHF
v_call: TRBV6-1
j_call: TRBJ1-5
d_call: .
clone_size: few

cdr3_nt: TGTGCCAGCAGCTGGGGAAGGGGTTGGGACACTGAAGCTTTCTTT
cdr3_aa: CASSWGRGWDTEAFF
v_call: TRBV12-3/TRBV12-4
j_call: TRBJ1-1
d_call: .
clone_size: .

cdr3_nt: TGTGCCAGCAGCTTGGGACAGGGGTTTTTTAGCAATCAGCCCCAGCATTTT
cdr3_aa: CASSLGQGFFSNQPQHF
v_call: TRBV5-4
j_call: TRBJ1-5
d_call: TRBD1
clone_size: .

cdr3_nt: TGCGCCAGCAGCTTGACGGGGGCAGTAACCCGCTACGAGCAGTACTTC
cdr3_aa: CASSLTGAVTRYEQYF
v_call: TRBV5-1
j_call: TRBJ2-7
d_call: .
clone_size: .

cdr3_nt: TGTGCCAGTAGTACTGGCCTTAGACAGGGGATTAGTTCACCCCTCCACTTT
cdr3_aa: CASSTGLRQGISSPLHF
v_call: TRBV28
j_call: TRBJ1-6
d_call: TRBD1
clone_size: .

cdr3_nt: TGTGCCAGCAGTCCCCCCCGTAGGACCCAGTACTTC
cdr3_aa: CASSPPRRTQYF
v_call: TRBV12-3/TRBV12-4
j_call: TRBJ2-5
d_call: .
clone_size: few

cdr3_nt: TGTGCCAGCAGCCAAGACAGGGAGGTTTTGGCCAATGAGCAGTTCTTC
cdr3_aa: CASSQDREVLANEQFF
v_call: TRBV6-2/TRBV6-3
j_call: TRBJ2-1
d_call: .
clone_size: .

cdr3_nt: TGTGCCATCAGTGTCAGAGGCAATCAGCCCCAGCATTTT
cdr3_aa: CAISVRGNQPQHF
v_call: TRBV10-3
j_call: TRBJ1-5
d_call: .
clone_size: .

cdr3_nt: TGTGCCAGCAGCCCACTAGCGGGAGATAGCACAGATACGCAGTATTTT
cdr3_aa: CASSPLAGDSTDTQYF
v_call: TRBV3-1
j_call: TRBJ2-3
d_call: TRBD2
clone_size: .

cdr3_nt: TGTGCCAGCAGTTCCGTCCCGGGACAGGGCTTCCCCCTCCACTTT
cdr3_aa: CASSSVPGQGFPLHF
v_call: TRBV6-5
j_call: TRBJ1-6
d_call: TRBD1
clone_size: few

cdr3_nt: TGCAGTGCTAGGGATACCTATTCCTACGAGCAGTACTTC
cdr3_aa: CSARDTYSYEQYF
v_call: TRBV20-1
j_call: TRBJ2-7
d_call: .
clone_size: .

cdr3_nt: TGTGCCAGCAGCTTAGCGGGGGACAGGTTATACAATGAGCAGTTCTTC
cdr3_aa: CASSLAGDRLYNEQFF
v_call: TRBV7-9
j_call: TRBJ2-1
d_call: TRBD1
clone_size: few

cdr3_nt: TGTGCCAGCAGTACCGGGACGGGATCCTACAATGAGCAGTTCTTC
cdr3_aa: CASSTGTGSYNEQFF
v_call: TRBV7-2
j_call: TRBJ2-1
d_call: .
clone_size: .

cdr3_nt: TGTGCCAGCAGTTCCTACCGGACAGTCAACACTGAAGCTTTCTTT
cdr3_aa: CASSSYRTVNTEAFF
v_call: TRBV28
j_call: TRBJ1-1
d_call: .
clone_size: .

cdr3_nt: TGCAGTGCTAGTATACTAGCGGGGGGAAAATATGCTAGCACAGATACGCAGTATTTT
cdr3_aa: CSASILAGGKYASTDTQYF
v_call: TRBV20-1
j_call: TRBJ2-3
d_call: TRBD2
clone_size: .

cdr3_nt: TGTGCCAGCAGTTGGGGAGGGACTATTAATGAAAAACTGTTTTTT
cdr3_aa: CASSWGGTINEKLFF
v_call: TRBV6-5
j_call: TRBJ1-4
d_call: .
clone_size: .

cdr3_nt: TGCGCCAGCAGTGAGTCAGAGGGAACCGGGGAGCTGTTTTTT
cdr3_aa: CASSESEGTGELFF
v_call: TRBV10-2
j_call: TRBJ2-2
d_call: .
clone_size: .

cdr3_nt: TGTGCCAGCAGCAATACGACAGGTTACAATGAGCAGTTCTTC
cdr3_aa: CASSNTTGYNEQFF
v_call: TRBV12-3/TRBV12-4
j_call: TRBJ2-1
d_call: .
clone_size: few

cdr3_nt: TGTGCCAGCAGTTTGGGGGACGGATGGAATAATTCACCCCTCCACTTT
cdr3_aa: CASSLGDGWNNSPLHF
v_call: TRBV12-3/TRBV12-4
j_call: TRBJ1-6
d_call: .
clone_size: .

cdr3_nt: TGTGCCAGCAGCGGGACAGGAGACCTTTCCGAACAAGAGACCCAGTACTTC
cdr3_aa: CASSGTGDLSEQETQYF
v_call: TRBV28
j_call: TRBJ2-5
d_call: TRBD1
clone_size: .